Listed below are T cell receptor beta chains from one sample, sequenced in a study of T cell changes during pregnancy in multiple sclerosis. Method: immunoSEQ multiplex PCR; TCRdb's copy keeps in-frame clones and lacks some. The table lists more than 50,000 clones, roughly nine tenths of them singletons. The sample was peripheral blood, taken in the first trimester of pregnancy. The receptors were gathered from a female donor in good health, enrolled as a control in a pregnancy study. Both conserved end residues are part of each CDR3. The D gene is left open where the match is weak. The size entry is marked missing in some rows and otherwise reads once, few, many or a size class.

J	D	size	V	DNA	CDR3
TRBJ2-4	TRBD2	few	TRBV7-2	TGTGCCAGCAATCACGGGGGGGGGAACATTCAGTACTTC	CASNHGGGNIQYF
TRBJ2-3	.	.	TRBV15	TGTGCCACCAGCATCAGGGCAGGGGCCACAGATACGCAGTATTTT	CATSIRAGATDTQYF
TRBJ2-1	TRBD2	.	TRBV29-1	TGCAGCGTTGAACCTAGCGGGGGGGTAAGGAATGAGCAGTTCTTC	CSVEPSGGVRNEQFF
TRBJ1-2	TRBD1	.	TRBV4-3	TGCGCCAGCAGCCCTTGGACAGGGAACTATGGCTACACCTTC	CASSPWTGNYGYTF
TRBJ1-2	.	.	TRBV9	TGTGCCAGCAGCGGGGTCGGAGGGCCTTTGTCTGGCTACACCTTC	CASSGVGGPLSGYTF
TRBJ1-1	TRBD1	.	TRBV4-2	TGTGCCAGCAGCCATGGGACAGTGGAGACTGAAGCTTTCTTT	CASSHGTVETEAFF
TRBJ2-5	TRBD1	few	TRBV5-4	TGTGCCAGCAGCTTGAGTAGGGACAGGGGAAAGACCCAGTACTTC	CASSLSRDRGKTQYF
TRBJ2-1	TRBD1	.	TRBV28	TGTGCCAGCAGCCCTCCGGGACAGGGGAACAATGAGCAGTTCTTC	CASSPPGQGNNEQFF
TRBJ2-1	TRBD1	.	TRBV5-1	TGCGCCAGCAGCCCCGGGACAGGGGACAATGAGCAGTTCTTC	CASSPGTGDNEQFF
TRBJ2-5	.	.	TRBV2	TGTGCCAGCCTAAAAGTACTCCAAGAGACCCAGTACTTC	CASLKVLQETQYF
TRBJ2-3	.	.	TRBV19	TGTGCCAGTACCCCGAGAAGGCAGGGCACAGATACGCAGTATTTT	CASTPRRQGTDTQYF
TRBJ2-7	TRBD1	once	TRBV7-2	TGTGCCAGCAGCACCTGGGACAGGAGCTCCTACGAGCAGTACTTC	CASSTWDRSSYEQYF
TRBJ1-2	TRBD1	.	TRBV5-4	TGTGCCAGCAGCTTGGAAGACAGGGCCTATGGCTACACCTTC	CASSLEDRAYGYTF
TRBJ2-3	TRBD2	.	TRBV27	TGTGCCAGCAGTGAGGAAGGGACTAGCGGGAGGTTGGGAACTAGCACAGATACGCAGTATTTT	CASSEEGTSGRLGTSTDTQYF
TRBJ2-1	.	.	TRBV6-5	TGTGCCAGCAGCGGGTCTAACTCCTACAATGAGCAGTTCTTC	CASSGSNSYNEQFF
TRBJ1-5	.	.	TRBV18	TGTGCCAGCTCACGCGGCCAGAACCAGCCCCAGCATTTT	CASSRGQNQPQHF
TRBJ1-3	.	.	TRBV10-3	TGTGCCATCAGTGAGTCCCCCGCTCGGGGAAACACCATATATTTT	CAISESPARGNTIYF
TRBJ1-4	.	.	TRBV18	TGTGCCAGCTCACCCTCCAGGGGCGCGGGTGAAAAACTGTTTTTT	CASSPSRGAGEKLFF
TRBJ2-6	.	.	TRBV7-9	TGTGCCAGCAGCTTAGGTCCTAGCGGGGCCAACGTCCTGACTTTC	CASSLGPSGANVLTF
TRBJ1-1	TRBD1	.	TRBV5-8	TGTGCCAGCAGCCTAGCCCCGGACAGGCCAAACACTGAAGCTTTCTTT	CASSLAPDRPNTEAFF